The entry that follows covers one TCR beta chain sequence. This clone was seen repeatedly, ten times or more. Its antigen remains undetermined. No quality values exist for individual bases; no much larger clone is one base distant. The data are from a study of PD-L1 blockade in urothelial cancer (dated by TCRdb to about 2017). For context, the study as a whole: All patients started therapy around 2014 and received atezolizumab 1,200 mg intravenously every 3 weeks. Pretreatment blood TCR-seq was available for nearly 30 patients, at least one posttreatment blood collection was obtained for 24 patients, and tumor TCR-seq was available for 24 patients. About nine tenths of the roughly 29 patients were males with bladder-origin urothelial cancer, and about 65% of the 29 reported a prior smoking history. Several patients reached durable clinical benefit, while 20 patients did not. Blood samples gave a median of 141,255 T cells and approximately 81,000 unique TCRs, with a median clonality of roughly 0.081. Progression-free survival longer than 6 months counted as durable clinical benefit, and TCR features were additionally tested against both progression-free and overall survival. An exploratory multi-omic analysis was conducted of the somatic, immune and clinical correlates of response to PD-L1 blockade with atezolizumab in urothelial cancer. In the same patients who had TCR sequencing, pretreatment tumors also underwent whole exome sequencing and RNA sequencing. Pretreatment tumor samples, along with matched peripheral blood serially collected before and after atezolizumab treatment, were subjected to TCR sequencing. An ECOG performance status of 0 or 1 was recorded for the patients, and 0 to 3 prior chemotherapy regimens had been received by the patients. Blood samples were analyzed at two time points: 3 weeks after treatment start (second dose) and 6 weeks after treatment start. Study-wide findings and limitations: Because the sample size was small (n ≈ 29) and many of the analyses were exploratory, the results are meant to be hypothesis-generating. A pretreatment peripheral blood TCR clonality below the median was linked to improved progression-free and overall survival. Among patients with durable benefit, tumor-associated TCR clones showed greater expansion in peripheral blood 3 weeks after treatment started (n = 22, p = 0.022).

A distance of 8 bases separates the germline ends of V and J, which lose 5 bases and 1 base respectively. The CDR3 measures 14 amino acids from cysteine to phenylalanine. CDR3 DNA is the only sequence kept; it has 42 bases, read in frame from the first base. Sequences LNHNV (CDR1) and YYDKDF (CDR2) are obtained from the germline V gene (reference sequence). The time point label on this specimen signifies: pretreatment peripheral blood. A total of 25 to 30 patients with locally advanced or metastatic urothelial carcinoma, treated at Memorial Sloan Kettering on a trial protocol, made up the cohort. Peripheral blood mononuclear cells were collected pretreatment and during treatment, at between 1 and 8 total time points per patient. The Qiagen DNeasy Blood extraction kit was used to purify genomic DNA from total PBMCs and tumor samples. PBMCs were collected pretreatment and during treatment, and were isolated and stored as previously described.

Synthetic TCR analog templates were spiked into each PCR to estimate absolute template abundance from read counts. TCRbeta CDR3 regions were amplified from genomic DNA with bias-controlled V and J gene primers using the immunoSEQ assay. Sequencing of rearranged TCRbeta segments was done at approximately 20X coverage. In the paper's pipeline: Clustering was used to correct sequencing errors, and CDR3s were annotated against IMGT to assign V, D and J genes. Downstream analyses used only productive TCRbeta rearrangements, leaving out any out-of-frame or stop-codon sequences. Clonality was computed as one minus Shannon entropy normalized by the log of the number of unique productive sequences. Clones differing between time points or between blood and tumor were identified using Fisher's exact test with Benjamini-Hochberg correction, with an adjusted p below 0.01 applied as the threshold. The source is immuneACCESS, and TCRdb retained only in-frame sequences with V and J called. Part of the clones is not carried over; for the studies checked, unresolved V genes explain less than half of this, and the remainder is unexplained. The V and J calls and clone size were taken over from that table, and D and trimming were inferred from the DNA. Here the sample has 100,000 to 150,000 clones; 84% occur a single time. Around 3.2% of the sample belongs to the ten largest clones.

The clonotype was recovered from a man aged 45-65 years with urothelial cancer. The chain employs TRBV15 and TRBJ2-2; no D gene can be assigned with confidence. This specimen consisted of PBMCs, obtained around atezolizumab (anti-PD-L1) treatment. The nucleotide sequence is given as TGTGCCACCAGCTCTATGAAGAACACCGGGGAGCTGTTTTTT. The encoded protein is CATSSMKNTGELFF.